The 18 T cell receptor beta chains reported below all come from one sample, sequenced in a study of blood T cell repertoires in COVID-19. TCRdb's copy holds only in-frame clones and misses some; the assay was immunoSEQ multiplex PCR. The sample records tens of thousands of clones, around 84% being singletons. The specimen sequenced was peripheral blood. The receptors here all came from a human donor with active COVID-19. The donor label of this sample is uncertain.

The V gene is TRBV27, the J gene TRBJ1-1; D is possibly TRBD1 (6 bases). The V gene's germline CDR1 is MNHEY and CDR2 SMNVEV (reference sequence). CDR3 length: 15 residues. V lost 2 bases to trimming and J lost 0 bases, with 10 bases between them. Here the CDR3 DNA reads TGTGCCAGCAGTTTAGAGGACAGATTGAACACTGAAGCTTTCTTT. Residues: CASSLEDRLNTEAFF.

The chain carries TRBV2 and TRBJ2-4, with a tentative D call TRBD1 (6 bases). Germline V gene sequence: CDR1 SNHLY, CDR2 FYNNEI. CDR3 length: 14 amino acids. Trimming removed 6 bases from V and 2 bases from J, with 11 bases in between. The CDR3 here is CASRNRVSKNIQYF. As DNA, the CDR3 is TGTGCCAGCAGGAACAGGGTTTCCAAAAACATTCAGTACTTC.

The genes are TRBV5-1 and TRBJ1-4; possible D gene TRBD1, 5 bases. Germline V lookup: CDR1 SGHRS, CDR2 YFSETQ. Deletions cut 6 bases from V and 0 bases from J, with 9 bases between. This CDR3 is built from 14 residues. CDR3 coding DNA: TGCGCCAGCAAGCAGACAGCAACTAATGAAAAACTGTTTTTT. This encodes CASKQTATNEKLFF.

The CDR3 sequence is CASSPGGLAKNIQYF. The CDR3 coding sequence is TGTGCCAGCAGCCCCGGGGGTCTAGCCAAAAACATTCAGTACTTC. The chain is built from TRBV7-9 and TRBJ2-4; weak D call: TRBD2 (6 bases). The V gene lost 5 bases and the J gene lost 0 bases, with 11 bases spanning the gap. CDR1 is SEHNR and CDR2 is FQNEAQ in the germline V gene (reference sequence). The CDR3 runs to 15 residues.

This chain connects TRBV10-3 to TRBJ2-7, with 12 bases identical to TRBD2. The CDR3 sequence is 13 residues long. CDR1 and CDR2 (germline): ENHRY, SYGVKD. The trim removed 10 bases at V and 4 bases at J, leaving 5 bases unmatched. The CDR3 nucleotides are TGTGCCACTGGACTAGCGGGGATTTACGAGCAGTACTTC. It encodes CATGLAGIYEQYF.

Here the CDR3 reads CASSLDHRGSPQHF. CDR3 bases: TGTGCCAGCAGCTTAGATCACAGGGGGTCGCCCCAGCATTTT. This chain uses TRBV13 with TRBJ1-5; the match to TRBD1 covers 8 bases. The germline V gene has CDR1 PRHDT and CDR2 FYEKMQ (reference sequence). Trimming at V came to 1 base and at J to 9 bases, leaving 5 bases not matched to a gene. The CDR3 sequence is 14 residues long.

The chain carries TRBV5-1 and TRBJ2-7, with D possibly TRBD1 on 6 matching bases. The CDR3 totals 12 residues. CDR1 and CDR2 from the germline V gene are SGHRS and YFSETQ. Between the trimmed V and J ends, which lost 7 bases and 6 bases, there was a span of 14 bases. This CDR3 is CASSLQGSEQYF. Written as DNA, the CDR3 is TGCGCCAGCTCTCTTCAGGGGAGCGAGCAGTACTTC.

This clone was detected only a few times. This sequence joins TRBV19 and TRBJ2-7, with 7 bases matching TRBD2. V dropped 6 bases and J dropped 5; count of bases not matched to a gene: 7. CDR1 is LNHDA, CDR2 SQIVND, per germline (reference sequence). The CDR3 has 13 amino acids. CDR3: CASRSSGAHEQYF. CDR3 DNA sequence: TGTGCCAGTAGATCGAGCGGGGCCCACGAGCAGTACTTC.

The chain combines TRBV2 with TRBJ2-1, with TRBD2 as a possible D gene (5 bases). V was cut by 6 bases and J by 9 bases, with 15 bases left in between. The CDR3 consists of 13 residues. Looked up from germline, CDR1 is SNHLY and CDR2 is FYNNEI. The CDR3 DNA follows: TGTGCCAGCAGGGTGGGTGGACGGGGTGAGCAGTTCTTC. Residues: CASRVGGRGEQFF.

The rearrangement uses TRBV3-1 (or the pseudogene TRBV3-2) and TRBJ2-7; 10 nucleotides agree with TRBD2. J lost 3 bases, V lost 5 bases, and 7 bases had no gene match. The CDR3 length is 15 residues. Germline V gives CDR1 LGHDT, CDR2 YNNKEL (reference sequence). The CDR3 protein is CASSYGLADIYEQYF. CDR3 in DNA: TGTGCCAGCAGCTACGGACTAGCGGATATCTACGAGCAGTACTTC.

This sequence joins TRBV5-1 and TRBJ1-2; tentatively, D is TRBD1 (5 bases). Per germline, CDR1 SGHRS and CDR2 YFSETQ. The CDR3 has 14 residues. The V gene lost 0 bases and the J gene lost 7 bases, with 13 bases spanning the gap. The CDR3 spells CASSLASDTSGYTF. The CDR3 DNA sequence: TGCGCCAGCAGCTTGGCCTCGGACACGAGTGGCTACACCTTC.

The chain has TRBV5-4 and TRBJ2-1; 8 bases line up with TRBD2. The junction had 7 bases not matched to a gene; V was cut back by 3 bases and J by 8 bases. The CDR3 is 14 residues long. CDR1 is SGHNT, CDR2 YYREEE, per germline (reference sequence). DNA for the CDR3: TGTGCCAGCAGCTCCGGGGGGGAGAGGGATGAGCAGTTCTTC. Its translation: CASSSGGERDEQFF.

The V gene is TRBV10-3, the J gene TRBJ1-2; D uncertain. Germline values: CDR1 ENHRY, CDR2 SYGVKD. Trimming took off 0 bases at V and 8 bases at J, with 22 bases between the two ends. CDR3 length: 17 amino acids. CDR3: CAISESLGGQSGRGYTF. The CDR3 DNA follows: TGTGCCATCAGTGAGTCCTTAGGCGGGCAGTCTGGTCGGGGCTACACCTTC.

The rearrangement uses TRBV15 and TRBJ2-7, with 10 bases aligning to TRBD1. The CDR3 extends over 15 amino acids. The V gene end was trimmed by 5 bases and the J gene end by 7 bases; junction bases not matched to a gene: 11. Germline loops: CDR1 LNHNV, CDR2 YYDKDF (reference sequence). Written as DNA, the CDR3 is TGTGCCACCAGCGGGGGACAGGGGAGATCTACAGAGCAGTACTTC. It encodes CATSGGQGRSTEQYF. Full variable domain (rest looked up from reference TRBV15 and TRBJ2-7): DAMVIQNPRYQVTQFGKPVTLSCSQTLNHNVMYWYQQKSSQAPKLLFHYYDKDFNNEADTPDNFQSRRPNTSFCFLDIRSPGLGDTAMYLCATSGGQGRSTEQYFGPGTRLTVT.

CDR3 in DNA: TGTGCCGTTTCGACAGGGTACCAAGAGACCCAGTACTTC. This translates into CAVSTGYQETQYF. This sequence joins TRBV12-3 or TRBV12-4 and TRBJ2-5; 7 bases match TRBD1. V dropped 11 bases and J dropped 0; count of bases not matched to a gene: 6. The CDR3 contains 13 residues.

The chain employs TRBV7-9 and TRBJ2-2; 9 bases are shared with TRBD1. Looked up from germline, CDR1 is SEHNR and CDR2 is FQNEAQ (reference sequence). The CDR3 runs to 15 residues. The trim removed 4 bases at V and 7 bases at J, leaving 7 bases unmatched. The CDR3 sequence: CASSSTGQGHGELFF. The CDR3 nucleotides read TGTGCCAGCAGCTCGACGGGACAGGGTCACGGGGAGCTGTTTTTT. The full variable domain, in which reference TRBV7-9 and TRBJ2-2 provide the parts outside the CDR3, is DTGVSQNPRHKITKRGQNVTFRCDPISEHNRLYWYRQTLGQGPEFLTYFQNEAQLEKSRLLSDRFSAERPKGSFSTLEIQRTEQGDSAMYLCASSSTGQGHGELFFGEGSRLTVL.

The CDR3: CASKRQDGSGANVLTF. Here the CDR3 DNA reads TGTGCCAGCAAGAGACAGGATGGCTCTGGGGCCAACGTCCTGACTTTC. The chain couples TRBV2 to TRBJ2-6, with TRBD1 as a possible D gene (6 bases). The CDR3 extends over 16 amino acids. Germline V gives CDR1 SNHLY, CDR2 FYNNEI. V was trimmed by 7 bases and J by 0 bases, leaving 13 bases between them.

The chain carries TRBV25-1 and TRBJ2-5, with 8 positions matching TRBD1. V lost 3 bases and J lost 7; bases outside the gene matches: 10. Germline V CDR1 and CDR2: MGHDK, SYGVNS. This CDR3 has 15 residues. The CDR3 DNA sequence: TGTGCCAGCAGTGACTTGGGCAGGGGGCACGGGACCCAGTACTTC. As protein: CASSDLGRGHGTQYF. Together with reference TRBV25-1 and TRBJ2-5, the CDR3 gives the full variable domain: EADIYQTPRYLVIGTGKKITLECSQTMGHDKMYWYQQDPGMELHLIHYSYGVNSTEKGDLSSESTVSRIRTEHFPLTLESARPSHTSQYLCASSDLGRGHGTQYFGPGTRLLVL.